The clone carrying this TCR beta chain was seen many times. This specimen belongs to a study of CD8 T cells in ankylosing spondylitis. This CDR3 comprises 14 residues. Trimming took 4 bases from V and 8 from J, leaving 12 bases between them. Germline V gene data show CDR1 as SGHTA and CDR2 as FQGNSA. TCRdb itself ran the 5' RACE reads through MiXCR, one entry per CDR3 protein. Here the sample spans 200,000 or so distinct CDR3 sequences, 10% to 15% being singletons. The receptor's source is a female donor with ankylosing spondylitis or in good health (not recorded which). The chain links TRBV7-2 to TRBJ1-6; the D is unclear. Sequences were obtained from blood, either unsorted or a sorted T cell fraction (not recorded which). In nucleotides, the CDR3 is TGTGCCAGCAGCTCGGATCCCGTTTATTCACCCCTCCACTTT. Amino acid sequence: CASSSDPVYSPLHF.